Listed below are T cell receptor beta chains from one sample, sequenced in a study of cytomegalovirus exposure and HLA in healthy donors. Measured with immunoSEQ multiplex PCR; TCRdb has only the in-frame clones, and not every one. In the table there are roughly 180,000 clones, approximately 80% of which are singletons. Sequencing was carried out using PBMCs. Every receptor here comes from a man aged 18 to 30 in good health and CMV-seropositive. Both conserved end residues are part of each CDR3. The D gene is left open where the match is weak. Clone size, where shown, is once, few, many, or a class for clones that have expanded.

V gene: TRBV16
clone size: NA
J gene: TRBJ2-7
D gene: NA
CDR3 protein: CASRAENGWF
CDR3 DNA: TGTGCCAGCAGGGCGGAAAACGGGTGGTTC

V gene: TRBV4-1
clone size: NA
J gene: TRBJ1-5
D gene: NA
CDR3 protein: CASSQVVTMPQHF
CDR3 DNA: TGCGCCAGCAGCCAAGTGGTGACTATGCCCCAGCATTTT

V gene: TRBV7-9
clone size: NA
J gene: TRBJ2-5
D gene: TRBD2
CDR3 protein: CASTLESGRPQETQYF
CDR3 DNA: TGTGCCAGCACCCTAGAGAGCGGGAGGCCCCAAGAGACCCAGTACTTC

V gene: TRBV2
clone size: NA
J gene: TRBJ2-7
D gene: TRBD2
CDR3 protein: CASRETGGEQYF
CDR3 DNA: TGTGCCAGCAGGGAGACGGGGGGCGAGCAGTACTTC

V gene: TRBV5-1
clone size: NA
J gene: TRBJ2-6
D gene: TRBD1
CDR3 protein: CASSYGQGVSGANVLTF
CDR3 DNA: TGCGCCAGCAGCTATGGGCAGGGGGTTTCTGGGGCCAACGTCCTGACTTTC

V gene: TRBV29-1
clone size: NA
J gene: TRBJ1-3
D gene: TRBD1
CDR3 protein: CSVGTGATFSGNTIYF
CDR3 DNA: TGCAGCGTCGGAACAGGGGCTACATTCTCTGGAAACACCATATATTTT

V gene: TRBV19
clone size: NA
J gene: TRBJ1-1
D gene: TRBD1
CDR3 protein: CASYWGQGVTEAFF
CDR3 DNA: TGTGCCAGTTACTGGGGACAGGGGGTCACTGAAGCTTTCTTT

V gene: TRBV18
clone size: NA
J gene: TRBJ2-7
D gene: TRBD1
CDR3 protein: CASSEGQGSSYEQYF
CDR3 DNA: TGTGCCAGCTCAGAGGGACAGGGGAGCTCCTACGAGCAGTACTTC

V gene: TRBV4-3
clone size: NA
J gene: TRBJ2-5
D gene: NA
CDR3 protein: CASSQGGETQYF
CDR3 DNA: TGCGCCAGCAGCCAAGGAGGGGAGACCCAGTACTTC

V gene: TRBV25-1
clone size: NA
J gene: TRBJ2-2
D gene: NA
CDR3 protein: CATRGAGTNTGELFF
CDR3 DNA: TGTGCCACCCGGGGGGCGGGAACGAACACCGGGGAGCTGTTTTTT

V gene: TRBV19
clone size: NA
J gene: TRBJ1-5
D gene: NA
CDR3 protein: CASSAEGVQPQHF
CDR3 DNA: TGTGCCAGTAGCGCAGAGGGGGTGCAGCCCCAGCATTTT

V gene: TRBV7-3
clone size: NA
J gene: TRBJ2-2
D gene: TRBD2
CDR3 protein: CASSLRTSANTGELFF
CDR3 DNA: TGTGCCAGCAGCTTAAGGACTAGCGCGAACACCGGGGAGCTGTTTTTT

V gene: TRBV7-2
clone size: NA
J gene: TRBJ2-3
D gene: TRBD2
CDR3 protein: CASSLVPSGRGRTDTQYF
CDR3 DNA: TGTGCCAGCAGCTTAGTTCCTAGCGGGAGGGGAAGGACAGATACGCAGTATTTT

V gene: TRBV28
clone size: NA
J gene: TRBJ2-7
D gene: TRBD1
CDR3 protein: CASNQGAGEQYF
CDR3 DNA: TGTGCCAGCAACCAGGGGGCGGGGGAGCAGTACTTC

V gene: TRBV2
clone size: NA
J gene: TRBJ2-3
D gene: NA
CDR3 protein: CASSARSAFGTDTQYF
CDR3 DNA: TGTGCCAGCAGTGCCCGGAGTGCGTTTGGCACAGATACGCAGTATTTT

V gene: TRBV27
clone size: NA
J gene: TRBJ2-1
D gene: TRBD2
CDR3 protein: CASSFRTSGTYNEQFF
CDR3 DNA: TGTGCCAGCAGTTTTCGAACTAGCGGCACCTACAATGAGCAGTTCTTC

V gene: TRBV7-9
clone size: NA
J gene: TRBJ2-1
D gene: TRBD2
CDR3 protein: CASSLLAGSHEQFF
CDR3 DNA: TGTGCCAGCAGCTTACTAGCGGGAAGTCATGAGCAGTTCTTC

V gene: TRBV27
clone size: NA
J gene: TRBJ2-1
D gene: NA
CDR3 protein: CARKAQDTGYSSYNEQFF
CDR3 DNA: TGTGCCAGGAAAGCGCAAGATACAGGTTATAGCTCCTACAATGAGCAGTTCTTC

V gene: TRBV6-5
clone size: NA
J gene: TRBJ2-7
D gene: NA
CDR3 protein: CASSPYREGEQYF
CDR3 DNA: TGTGCCAGCAGTCCCTACAGGGAAGGAGAGCAGTACTTC

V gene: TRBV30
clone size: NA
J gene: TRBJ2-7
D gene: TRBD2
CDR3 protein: CACTRDYSYEQYF
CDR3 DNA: TGTGCCTGTACCCGGGACTACTCCTACGAGCAGTACTTC

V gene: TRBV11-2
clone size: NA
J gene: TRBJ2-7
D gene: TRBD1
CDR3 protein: CASSLDSGDSHSYEQYF
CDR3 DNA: TGTGCCAGCAGCTTAGATTCCGGGGACAGCCACTCCTACGAGCAGTACTTC

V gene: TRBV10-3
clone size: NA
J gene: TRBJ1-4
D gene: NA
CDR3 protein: CAISEASASTNEKLFF
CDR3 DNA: TGTGCCATCAGTGAGGCCTCAGCGTCAACTAATGAAAAACTGTTTTTT

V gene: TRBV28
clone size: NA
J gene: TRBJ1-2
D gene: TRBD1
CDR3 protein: CASSRDSKDGYTF
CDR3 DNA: TGTGCCAGCAGTCGGGACAGTAAAGATGGCTACACCTTC

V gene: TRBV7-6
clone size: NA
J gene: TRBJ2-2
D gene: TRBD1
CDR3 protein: CASGTDVTGELFF
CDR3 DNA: TGTGCCAGCGGGACAGATGTGACCGGGGAGCTGTTTTTT

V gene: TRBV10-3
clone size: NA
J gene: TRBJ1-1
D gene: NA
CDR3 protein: CAISATDNTEAFF
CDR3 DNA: TGTGCCATCAGTGCGACAGATAACACTGAAGCTTTCTTT

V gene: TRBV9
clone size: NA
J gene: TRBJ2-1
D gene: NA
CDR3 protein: CASSVATGYNEQFF
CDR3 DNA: TGTGCCAGCAGCGTAGCAACAGGCTACAATGAGCAGTTCTTC

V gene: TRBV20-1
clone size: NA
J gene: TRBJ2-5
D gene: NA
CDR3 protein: CSASLSETQYF
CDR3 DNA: TGCAGTGCTAGTCTGTCAGAGACCCAGTACTTC

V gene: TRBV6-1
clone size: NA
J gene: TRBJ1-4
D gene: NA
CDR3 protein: CAILLGTEKLFF
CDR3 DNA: TGTGCCATCCTCCTCGGGACAGAAAAACTGTTTTTT

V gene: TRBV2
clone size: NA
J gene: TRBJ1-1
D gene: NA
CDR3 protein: CASSELREAFF
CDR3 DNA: TGTGCCAGCAGTGAGTTGAGAGAAGCTTTCTTT

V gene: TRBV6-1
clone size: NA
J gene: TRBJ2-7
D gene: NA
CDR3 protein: CASGEKEAGKREQYF
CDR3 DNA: TGTGCCAGCGGCGAAAAGGAGGCGGGAAAACGCGAGCAGTACTTC

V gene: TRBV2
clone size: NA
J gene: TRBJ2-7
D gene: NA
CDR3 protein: CASCRTVSKGEQYF
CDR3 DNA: TGTGCCAGCTGTCGGACAGTATCGAAGGGAGAGCAGTACTTC

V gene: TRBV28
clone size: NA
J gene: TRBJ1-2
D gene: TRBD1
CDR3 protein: CASEGTVYGYTF
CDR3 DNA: TGTGCCAGCGAAGGGACAGTCTATGGCTACACCTTC

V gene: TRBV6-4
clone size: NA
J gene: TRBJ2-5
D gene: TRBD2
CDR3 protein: CASSELAGEGQETQYF
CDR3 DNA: TGTGCCAGCAGTGAGCTCGCGGGAGAAGGGCAAGAGACCCAGTACTTC

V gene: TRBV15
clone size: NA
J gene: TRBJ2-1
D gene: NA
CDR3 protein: CATSSYSRIEQFF
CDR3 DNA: TGTGCCACCAGCAGTTATTCCAGAATTGAGCAGTTCTTC

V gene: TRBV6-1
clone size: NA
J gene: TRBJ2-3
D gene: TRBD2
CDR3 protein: CASSEAAGASTDTQYF
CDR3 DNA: TGTGCCAGCAGTGAAGCCGCGGGAGCAAGCACAGATACGCAGTATTTT

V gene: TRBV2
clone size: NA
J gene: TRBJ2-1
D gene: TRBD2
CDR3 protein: CASKQAGGRNEQFF
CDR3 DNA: TGTGCCAGCAAGCAGGCGGGAGGGCGGAATGAGCAGTTCTTC

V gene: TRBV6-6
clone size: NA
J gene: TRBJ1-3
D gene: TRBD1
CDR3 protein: CASSDRVGSGNTIYF
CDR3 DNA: TGTGCCAGCAGCGACAGGGTTGGCTCTGGAAACACCATATATTTT

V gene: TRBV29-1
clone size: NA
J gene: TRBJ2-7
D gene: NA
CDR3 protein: CSVGPGSHEQYF
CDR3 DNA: TGCAGCGTTGGACCGGGATCCCACGAGCAGTACTTC

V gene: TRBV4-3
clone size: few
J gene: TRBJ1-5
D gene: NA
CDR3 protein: CASSQDWRQPQHF
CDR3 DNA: TGCGCCAGCAGCCAAGACTGGCGGCAGCCCCAGCATTTT

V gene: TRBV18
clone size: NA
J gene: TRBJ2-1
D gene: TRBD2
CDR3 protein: CASLAGVSSYNEQFF
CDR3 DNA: TGTGCCAGCTTAGCGGGAGTGAGCTCCTACAATGAGCAGTTCTTC

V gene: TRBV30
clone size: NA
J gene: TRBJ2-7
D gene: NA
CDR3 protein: CAAGRGPGDYEQYF
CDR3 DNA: TGTGCCGCCGGACGCGGCCCAGGGGATTACGAGCAGTACTTC

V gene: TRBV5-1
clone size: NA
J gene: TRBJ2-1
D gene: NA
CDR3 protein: CASSLETSYNEQFF
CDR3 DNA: TGCGCCAGCAGCTTGGAAACTAGCTACAATGAGCAGTTCTTC

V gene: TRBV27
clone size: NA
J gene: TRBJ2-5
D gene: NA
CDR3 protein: CASTHPGGVQYF
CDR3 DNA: TGTGCCAGCACCCACCCGGGGGGCGTCCAGTACTTC

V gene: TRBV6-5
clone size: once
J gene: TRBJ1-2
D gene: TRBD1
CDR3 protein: CASSNGAGGYGYTF
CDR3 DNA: TGTGCCAGCAGCAACGGGGCAGGGGGCTATGGCTACACCTTC

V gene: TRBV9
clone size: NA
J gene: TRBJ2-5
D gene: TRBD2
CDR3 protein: CASSVGSSGWGETQYF
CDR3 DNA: TGTGCCAGCAGCGTAGGTAGTAGCGGGTGGGGGGAGACCCAGTACTTC

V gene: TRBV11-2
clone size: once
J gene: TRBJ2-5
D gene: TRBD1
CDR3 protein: CASSRDRGETQYF
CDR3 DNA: TGTGCCAGCAGCCGGGACAGGGGGGAGACCCAGTACTTC

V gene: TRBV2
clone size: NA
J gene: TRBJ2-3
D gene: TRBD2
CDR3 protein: CASKAGGSTDTQYF
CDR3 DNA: TGTGCCAGCAAGGCGGGAGGGAGCACAGATACGCAGTATTTT

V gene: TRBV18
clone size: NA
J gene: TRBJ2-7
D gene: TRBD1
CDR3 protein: CASARDREPLEQYF
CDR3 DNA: TGTGCCAGCGCCCGGGACAGGGAACCTCTCGAGCAGTACTTC

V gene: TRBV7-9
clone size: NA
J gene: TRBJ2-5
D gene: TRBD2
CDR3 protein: CASSFPTSGRTPPQETQYF
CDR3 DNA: TGTGCCAGCAGCTTTCCGACTAGCGGGAGGACCCCTCCCCAAGAGACCCAGTACTTC

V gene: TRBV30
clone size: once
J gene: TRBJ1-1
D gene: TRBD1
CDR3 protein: CAWSQGALRAFF
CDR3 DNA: TGTGCCTGGTCCCAGGGGGCCTTGAGGGCTTTCTTT

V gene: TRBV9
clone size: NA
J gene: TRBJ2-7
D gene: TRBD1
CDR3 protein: CASSATTGGFNLYEQYF
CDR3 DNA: TGTGCCAGCAGCGCAACCACAGGGGGCTTTAACCTCTACGAGCAGTACTTC

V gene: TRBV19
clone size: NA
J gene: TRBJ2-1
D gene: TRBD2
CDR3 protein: CASRGLAVAGNEQFF
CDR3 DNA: TGTGCCAGTAGAGGACTAGCGGTCGCGGGCAATGAGCAGTTCTTC